The TCR beta chain described here comes from a study of CD8+CD57+ T cells in acquired aplastic anemia. In its sample, this clonotype was seen many times. CDR3 and TCR beta VDJ profiling relied on a genomic DNA template. MiXCR, run by TCRdb on the reads, gives a single entry per CDR3 protein. The data show a few hundred thousand distinct CDR3 sequences, roughly a third seen once. The CDR3 has 15 amino acids. Losses at the gene ends were 4 bases for V and 3 bases for J; bases not matched to a gene: 5. Germline assignment: CDR1 LNHDA and CDR2 SQIVND (reference sequence). The patients chosen for sequencing had shown expansion of CD8+CD57+ cells (detected by flow cytometry).

This clonotype originated in a human donor with aplastic anemia. J is TRBJ1-5 and V is TRBV19; TRBD1 matches at 8 bases. The source material was sorted CD4+, CD8+, or CD8+CD57+ T cells (not recorded which) from PBMCs. This CDR3 reads CASSKRTGNNQPQHF. The CDR3 DNA reads as TGTGCCAGTAGTAAACGGACAGGGAACAATCAGCCCCAGCATTTT.